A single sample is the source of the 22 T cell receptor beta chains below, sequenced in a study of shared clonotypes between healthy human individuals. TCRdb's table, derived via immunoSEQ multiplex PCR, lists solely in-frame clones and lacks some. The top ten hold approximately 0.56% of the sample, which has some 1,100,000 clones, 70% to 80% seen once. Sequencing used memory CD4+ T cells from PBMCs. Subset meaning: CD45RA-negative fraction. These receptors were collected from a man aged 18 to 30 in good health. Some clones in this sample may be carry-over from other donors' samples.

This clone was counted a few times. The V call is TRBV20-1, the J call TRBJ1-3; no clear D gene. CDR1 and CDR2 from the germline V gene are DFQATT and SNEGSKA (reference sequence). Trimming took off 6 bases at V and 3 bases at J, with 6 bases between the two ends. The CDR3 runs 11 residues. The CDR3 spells CSAIIGNTIYF. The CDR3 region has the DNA TGCAGTGCAATAATTGGAAACACCATATATTTT.

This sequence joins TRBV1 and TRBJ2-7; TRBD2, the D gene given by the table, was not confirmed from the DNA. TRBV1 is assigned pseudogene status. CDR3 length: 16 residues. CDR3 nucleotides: TGCACCAGCAGCCACTCCGGGGATAGCGGGGGCTACGAGCAGTACTTC. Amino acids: CTSSHSGDSGGYEQYF.

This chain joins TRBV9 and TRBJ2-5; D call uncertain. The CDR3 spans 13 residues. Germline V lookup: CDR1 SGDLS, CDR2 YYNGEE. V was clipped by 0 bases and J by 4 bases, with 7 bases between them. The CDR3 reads CASSVDEGETQYF. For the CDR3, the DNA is TGTGCCAGCAGCGTAGATGAAGGAGAGACCCAGTACTTC.

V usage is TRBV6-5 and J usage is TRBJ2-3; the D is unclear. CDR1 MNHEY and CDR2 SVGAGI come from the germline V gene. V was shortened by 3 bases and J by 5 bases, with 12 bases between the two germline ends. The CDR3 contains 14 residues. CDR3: CASSYRVNGDTQYF. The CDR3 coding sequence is TGTGCCAGCAGTTATAGGGTTAACGGAGATACGCAGTATTTT.

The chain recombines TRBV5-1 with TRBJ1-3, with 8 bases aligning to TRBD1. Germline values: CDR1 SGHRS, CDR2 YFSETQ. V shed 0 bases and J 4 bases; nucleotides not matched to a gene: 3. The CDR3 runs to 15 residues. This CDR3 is CASSLAGGGGNTIYF. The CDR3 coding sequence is TGCGCCAGCAGCTTGGCAGGGGGCGGAGGAAACACCATATATTTT.

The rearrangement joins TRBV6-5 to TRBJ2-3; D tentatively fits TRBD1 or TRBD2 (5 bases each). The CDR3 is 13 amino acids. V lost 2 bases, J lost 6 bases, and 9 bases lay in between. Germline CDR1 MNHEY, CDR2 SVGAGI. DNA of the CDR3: TGTGCCAGCAGTTACGATTGGGGGGATACGCAGTATTTT. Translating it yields CASSYDWGDTQYF.

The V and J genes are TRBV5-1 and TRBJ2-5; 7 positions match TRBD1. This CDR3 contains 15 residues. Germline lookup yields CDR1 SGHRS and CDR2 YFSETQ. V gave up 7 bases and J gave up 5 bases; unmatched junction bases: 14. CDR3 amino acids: CASGPGTALGETQYF. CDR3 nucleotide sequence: TGCGCCAGCGGCCCCGGGACAGCCTTGGGCGAGACCCAGTACTTC.

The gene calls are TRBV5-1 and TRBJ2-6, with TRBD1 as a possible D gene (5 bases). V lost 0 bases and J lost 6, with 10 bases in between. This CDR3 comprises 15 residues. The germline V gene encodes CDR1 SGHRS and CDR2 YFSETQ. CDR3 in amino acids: CASSLDQGSANVLTF. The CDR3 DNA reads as TGCGCCAGCAGCTTGGATCAGGGTTCGGCCAACGTCCTGACTTTC.

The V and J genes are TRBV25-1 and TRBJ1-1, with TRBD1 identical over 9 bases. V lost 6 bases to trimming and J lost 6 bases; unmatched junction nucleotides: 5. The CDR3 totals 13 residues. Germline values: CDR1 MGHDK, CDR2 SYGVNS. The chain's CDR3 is CASRQGAIAEAFF. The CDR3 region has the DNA TGTGCCAGCAGACAGGGGGCGATCGCTGAAGCTTTCTTT.

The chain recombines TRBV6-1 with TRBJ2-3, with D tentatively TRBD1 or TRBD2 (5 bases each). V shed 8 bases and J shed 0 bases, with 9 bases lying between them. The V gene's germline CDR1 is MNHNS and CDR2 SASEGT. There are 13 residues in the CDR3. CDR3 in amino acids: CASWGISTDTQYF. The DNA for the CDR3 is TGTGCCAGCTGGGGGATAAGCACAGATACGCAGTATTTT.

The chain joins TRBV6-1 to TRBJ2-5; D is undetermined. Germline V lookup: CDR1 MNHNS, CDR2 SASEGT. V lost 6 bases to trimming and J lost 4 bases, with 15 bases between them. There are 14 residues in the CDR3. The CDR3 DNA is TGTGCCAGCAGCGATGCGAGTCGAGCAGAGACCCAGTACTTC. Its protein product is CASSDASRAETQYF.

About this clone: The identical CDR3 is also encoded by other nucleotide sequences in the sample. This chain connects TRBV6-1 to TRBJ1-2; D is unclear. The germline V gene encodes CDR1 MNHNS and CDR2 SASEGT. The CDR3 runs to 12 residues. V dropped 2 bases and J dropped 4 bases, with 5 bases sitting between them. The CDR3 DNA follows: TGTGCCAGCAGTGAAAACGGCTATGGCTACACCTTC. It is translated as CASSENGYGYTF.

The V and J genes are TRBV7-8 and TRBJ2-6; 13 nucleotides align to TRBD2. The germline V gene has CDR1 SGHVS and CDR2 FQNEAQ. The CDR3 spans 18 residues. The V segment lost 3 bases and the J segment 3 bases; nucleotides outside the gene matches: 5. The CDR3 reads CASSFTSGRAFGANVLTF. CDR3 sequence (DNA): TGTGCCAGCAGCTTTACTAGCGGGAGGGCCTTTGGGGCCAACGTCCTGACTTTC.

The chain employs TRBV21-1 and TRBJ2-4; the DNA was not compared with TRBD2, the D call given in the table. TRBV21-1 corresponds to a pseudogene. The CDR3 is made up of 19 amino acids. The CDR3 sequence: CASSTWTSGPGVAKNIQYF. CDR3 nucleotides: TGTGCCAGCAGCACGTGGACTAGCGGGCCTGGGGTAGCCAAAAACATTCAGTACTTC.

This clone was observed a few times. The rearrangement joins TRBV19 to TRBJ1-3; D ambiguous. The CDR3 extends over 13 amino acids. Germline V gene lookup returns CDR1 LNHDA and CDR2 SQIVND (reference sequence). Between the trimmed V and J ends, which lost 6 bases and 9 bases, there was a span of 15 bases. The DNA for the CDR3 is TGTGCCAGTAGCACTACAAGGCGAATCACCATATATTTT. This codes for CASSTTRRITIYF.

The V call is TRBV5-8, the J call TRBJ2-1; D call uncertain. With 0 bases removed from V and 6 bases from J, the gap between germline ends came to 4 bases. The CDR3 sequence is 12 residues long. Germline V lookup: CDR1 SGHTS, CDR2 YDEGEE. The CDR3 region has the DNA TGTGCCAGCAGCTTGGATTCCAATGAGCAGTTCTTC. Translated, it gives CASSLDSNEQFF.

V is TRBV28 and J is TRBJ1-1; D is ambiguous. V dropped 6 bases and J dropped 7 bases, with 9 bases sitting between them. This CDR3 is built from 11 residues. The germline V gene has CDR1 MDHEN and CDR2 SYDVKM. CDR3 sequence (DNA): TGTGCCAGCAGAGCCATTAGTGAAGCTTTCTTT. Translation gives CASRAISEAFF. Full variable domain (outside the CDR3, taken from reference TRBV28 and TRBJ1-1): DVKVTQSSRYLVKRTGEKVFLECVQDMDHENMFWYRQDPGLGLRLIYFSYDVKMKEKGDIPEGYSVSREKKERFSLILESASTNQTSMYLCASRAISEAFFGQGTRLTVV.

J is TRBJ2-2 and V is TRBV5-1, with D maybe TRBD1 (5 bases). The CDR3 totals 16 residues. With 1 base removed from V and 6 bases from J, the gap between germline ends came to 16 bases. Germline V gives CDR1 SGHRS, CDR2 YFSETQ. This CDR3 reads CASSLYPPGNPGELFF. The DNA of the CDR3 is TGCGCCAGCAGCTTGTACCCCCCAGGGAATCCCGGGGAGCTGTTTTTT. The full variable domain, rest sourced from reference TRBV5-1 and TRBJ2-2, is KAGVTQTPRYLIKTRGQQVTLSCSPISGHRSVSWYQQTPGQGLQFLFEYFSETQRNKGNFPGRFSGRQFSNSRSEMNVSTLELGDSALYLCASSLYPPGNPGELFFGEGSRLTVL.

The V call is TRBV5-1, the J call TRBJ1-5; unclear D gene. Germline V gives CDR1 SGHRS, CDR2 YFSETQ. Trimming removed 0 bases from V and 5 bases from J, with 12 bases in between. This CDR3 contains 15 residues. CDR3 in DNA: TGCGCCAGCAGCTTGGTAAAGAGGGCCCATCAGCCCCAGCATTTT. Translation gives CASSLVKRAHQPQHF.

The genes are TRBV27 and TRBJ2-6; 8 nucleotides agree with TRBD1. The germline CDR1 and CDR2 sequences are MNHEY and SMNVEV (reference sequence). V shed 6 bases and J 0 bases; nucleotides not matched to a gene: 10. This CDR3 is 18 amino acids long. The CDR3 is CASRPTDRARSGANVLTF. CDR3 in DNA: TGTGCCAGCAGACCCACGGACAGGGCGCGCTCTGGGGCCAACGTCCTGACTTTC.

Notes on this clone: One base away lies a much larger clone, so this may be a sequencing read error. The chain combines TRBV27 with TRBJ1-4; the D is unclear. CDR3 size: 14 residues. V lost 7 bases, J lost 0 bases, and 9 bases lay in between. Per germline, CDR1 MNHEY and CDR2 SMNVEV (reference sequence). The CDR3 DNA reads TGTGCCAGCAAGAGGACGGCAACTAATGAAAAACTGTTTTTT. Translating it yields CASKRTATNEKLFF.

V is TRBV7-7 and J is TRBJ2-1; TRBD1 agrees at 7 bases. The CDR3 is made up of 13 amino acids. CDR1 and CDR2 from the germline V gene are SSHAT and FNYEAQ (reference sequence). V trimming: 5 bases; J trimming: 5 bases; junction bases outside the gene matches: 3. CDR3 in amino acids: CASSKGTDNEQFF. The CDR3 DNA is TGTGCCAGCAGCAAAGGGACAGACAATGAGCAGTTCTTC.